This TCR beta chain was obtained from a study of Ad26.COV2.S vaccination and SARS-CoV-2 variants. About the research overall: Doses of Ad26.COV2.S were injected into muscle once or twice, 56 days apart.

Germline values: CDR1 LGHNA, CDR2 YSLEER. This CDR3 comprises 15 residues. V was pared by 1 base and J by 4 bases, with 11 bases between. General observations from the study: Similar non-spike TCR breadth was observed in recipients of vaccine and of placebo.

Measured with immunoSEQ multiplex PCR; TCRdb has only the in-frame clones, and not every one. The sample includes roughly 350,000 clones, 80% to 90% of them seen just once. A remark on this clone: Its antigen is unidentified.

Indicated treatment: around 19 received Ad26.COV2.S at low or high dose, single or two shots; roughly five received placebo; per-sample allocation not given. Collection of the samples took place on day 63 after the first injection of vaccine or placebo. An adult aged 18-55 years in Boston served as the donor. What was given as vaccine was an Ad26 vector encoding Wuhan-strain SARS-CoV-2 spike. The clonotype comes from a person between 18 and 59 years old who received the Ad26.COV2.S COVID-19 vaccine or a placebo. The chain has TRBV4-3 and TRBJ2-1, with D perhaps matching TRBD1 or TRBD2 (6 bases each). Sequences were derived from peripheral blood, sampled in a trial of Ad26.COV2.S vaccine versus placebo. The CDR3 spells CASSQVEGVYNEQFF. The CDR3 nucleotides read TGCGCCAGCAGCCAAGTGGAGGGGGTTTACAATGAGCAGTTCTTC.